The following is a TCR beta chain sequence with its context. Per the study methods: Amplification of reference gene primers provided the estimated nucleated cell counts. The method was immunoSEQ multiplex PCR; TCRdb's version includes in-frame clones alone and lacks a portion of them. For V, J and clone size, that table is used; D and trimming come from the DNA. The data contain fewer than 250,000 clones, 70% to 80% of them singletons. The CDR3 contains 21 residues. J was trimmed by 2 bases and V by 3 bases; bases with no gene match: 20. CDR1 and CDR2 (germline): KGHDR, SFDVKD. This sample was taken from a study of blood T cell repertoires in COVID-19. Background on the study: COVID-19 samples from acute and convalescent phases originated in the United States, Italy and Spain. PBMCs, B-cell-depleted T cells, or T cells provided the cDNA or gDNA that made up the material.

Sequenced input: peripheral blood. The chain couples TRBV24-1 to TRBJ2-5; 10 nucleotides line up with TRBD1. The receptor was isolated from a woman in her forties or fifties with acute or convalescent COVID-19. CDR3 nucleotides: TGTGCCACCAGTGATCTGAATACTCCGGGACAGGGGTTACCCCCACAAGAGACCCAGTACTTC. This codes for CATSDLNTPGQGLPPQETQYF.